These 14 T cell receptor beta chains originate from one sample sequenced in a study of PD-L1 blockade in urothelial cancer. The table came from immunoSEQ multiplex PCR; TCRdb's copy has only in-frame clones and leaves some out. The sample includes tens of thousands of clones, roughly 80% of them seen just once. Time point of the sample: pretreatment peripheral blood. The sample in question was PBMCs, obtained around atezolizumab (anti-PD-L1) treatment. The source of these receptors is a man in his 70s with urothelial cancer.

The V gene is TRBV6-1, the J gene TRBJ2-1; the match to TRBD1 covers 8 bases. V lost 6 bases, J lost 7 bases, and 8 bases stayed unmatched. The germline gives CDR1 MNHNS, CDR2 SASEGT. This CDR3 is 14 amino acids long. The CDR3 loop reads CASRRQGNGNEQFF. CDR3 DNA: TGTGCCAGCAGAAGACAGGGGAACGGGAATGAGCAGTTCTTC.

This clone was recorded many times. The gene calls are TRBV2 and TRBJ1-5; D call uncertain. The CDR3 is 13 residues long. Germline V CDR1 and CDR2: SNHLY, FYNNEI. Trimming shortened V by 2 bases and J by 4 bases, and 6 bases separated the two germline ends. The CDR3 coding sequence is TGTGCCAGCAGTGAATCCAGAAATCAGCCCCAGCATTTT. This gives the protein CASSESRNQPQHF.

A remark on this clone: Other DNA sequences in this specimen translate into the identical CDR3. The chain combines TRBV4-1 with TRBJ1-4, with 9 bases lining up with TRBD1. CDR3 length: 15 residues. Germline V gene data show CDR1 as MGHRA and CDR2 as YSYEKL. With 4 bases clipped from V and 8 bases from J, the junction kept 8 bases outside the gene matches. The CDR3: CASSRGGQGSEKLFF. The DNA of the CDR3 is TGCGCCAGCAGCCGGGGGGGACAGGGAAGCGAAAAACTGTTTTTT.

V usage is TRBV6-5 and J usage is TRBJ2-7; 11 positions match TRBD2. The germline gives CDR1 MNHEY, CDR2 SVGAGI. The length of the CDR3 is 16 residues. The J segment lost 2 bases and the V segment lost 0 bases, leaving 3 bases of the junction unmatched. CDR3: CASSYSLAGGTYEQYF. CDR3 nucleotide sequence: TGTGCCAGCAGTTACTCGCTAGCGGGAGGCACCTACGAGCAGTACTTC.

V and J are TRBV2 and TRBJ1-2; the D gene is possibly TRBD1 (5 bases). CDR3 size: 13 residues. Germline CDR1 and CDR2: SNHLY and FYNNEI. V was trimmed by 9 bases and J by 1 base, leaving 12 bases between them. The CDR3 reads CASSQVLNYGYTF. The CDR3 coding sequence is TGTGCCAGTTCACAGGTCCTTAACTATGGCTACACCTTC.

This chain links TRBV9 with TRBJ2-7, with a tentative D call TRBD2 (6 bases). CDR3 length: 15 residues. The germline V gene encodes CDR1 SGDLS and CDR2 YYNGEE. Trimming shortened V by 3 bases and J by 6 bases, and 19 bases separated the two germline ends. CDR3 region: CASSGGGTPDGEQYF. The CDR3 coding sequence is TGTGCCAGCAGCGGAGGCGGGACCCCCGACGGCGAGCAGTACTTC.

The gene calls are TRBV11-2 and TRBJ2-2, with D possibly matching TRBD2 (5 bases). Germline V CDR1 and CDR2: SGHAT, FQNNGV. Trimming removed 6 bases at V and 8 bases at J, with 13 bases between. The CDR3 runs 13 residues. CDR3 DNA: TGTGCCAGCAGTTTATCCCCGGGGGGGGAGCTGTTTTTT. It is translated as CASSLSPGGELFF.

The J gene is TRBJ2-2, the V gene TRBV7-3, with TRBD2 matching over 13 bases. The CDR3 sequence is 17 residues long. Trimming removed 4 bases from V and 7 bases from J; junction bases left unmatched: 9. Germline CDR1 reads SGHTA; CDR2 reads FQGTGA. The CDR3 loop is CASSSLAGGPAHGELFF. The CDR3 DNA is TGTGCCAGCAGCTCACTAGCGGGAGGGCCAGCCCACGGGGAGCTGTTTTTT.

V usage is TRBV4-3 and J usage is TRBJ2-4; 10 bases align to TRBD1. The V gene's germline CDR1 is LGHNA and CDR2 YSLEER. Losses at the gene ends were 0 bases for V and 7 bases for J; bases not matched to a gene: 3. This CDR3 is 15 amino acids long. Here the CDR3 reads CASSQDRGQGNIQYF. As DNA, the CDR3 is TGCGCCAGCAGCCAAGATAGGGGACAGGGGAACATTCAGTACTTC.

This clone has just a few counts. The chain carries TRBV19 and TRBJ2-1; 9 bases agree with TRBD2. The V segment lost 7 bases and the J segment 8 bases; nucleotides outside the gene matches: 15. The CDR3 covers 16 residues. Germline V lookup: CDR1 LNHDA, CDR2 SQIVND (reference sequence). The CDR3 DNA sequence: TGTGCCAGTACCTCTTTTTCCAGCGGGGGGAAGGATGAGCAGTTCTTC. Translating gives CASTSFSSGGKDEQFF. The full variable domain, rest sourced from reference TRBV19 and TRBJ2-1, is DGGITQSPKYLFRKEGQNVTLSCEQNLNHDAMYWYRQDPGQGLRLIYYSQIVNDFQKGDIAEGYSVSREKKESFPLTVTSAQKNPTAFYLCASTSFSSGGKDEQFFGPGTRLTVL.

This chain links TRBV4-3 with TRBJ1-1; possibly TRBD1 for D (5 bases). The V gene lost 0 bases and the J gene lost 8 bases, with 10 bases spanning the gap. This CDR3 region has 13 residues. The germline V gene encodes CDR1 LGHNA and CDR2 YSLEER. This CDR3 reads CASSQDRNREAFF. DNA for the CDR3: TGCGCCAGCAGCCAAGATAGGAACAGGGAAGCTTTCTTT.

The chain links TRBV6-5 to TRBJ1-2; 10 nucleotides match TRBD1. CDR1 is MNHEY and CDR2 is SVGAGI in the germline V gene. The length of the CDR3 is 13 residues. Germline trimming cut 7 bases from V and 6 bases from J; bases unmatched to any gene: 5. The DNA of the CDR3 is TGTGCCAGCACCCTGGACAGGGGGAATGGCTACACCTTC. It specifies CASTLDRGNGYTF.

V gene TRBV14 combines with J gene TRBJ2-5, with 10 positions matching TRBD2. V shed 5 bases and J 5 bases; nucleotides not matched to a gene: 8. Germline assignment: CDR1 SGHDN and CDR2 FVKESK. The CDR3 totals 15 residues. The CDR3 nucleotides read TGTGCCAGCAGCGTCCAACTAGCGGGGACGGAGACCCAGTACTTC. This gives the protein CASSVQLAGTETQYF. Variable domain in full (rest from reference TRBV14 and TRBJ2-5): EAGVTQFPSHSVIEKGQTVTLRCDPISGHDNLYWYRRVMGKEIKFLLHFVKESKQDESGMPNNRFLAERTGGTYSTLKVQPAELEDSGVYFCASSVQLAGTETQYFGPGTRLLVL.

Written as DNA, the CDR3 is TGTGCCAGCAGCTTAATAGCGGGAGGGGGGACCGGGGAGCTGTTTTTT. As protein: CASSLIAGGGTGELFF. V usage is TRBV7-3 and J usage is TRBJ2-2, with TRBD2 matching over 11 bases. The V gene end was trimmed by 1 base and the J gene end by 5 bases; junction bases not matched to a gene: 3. Per the germline V gene, CDR1 is SGHTA and CDR2 is FQGTGA. This CDR3 region has 16 residues.